The present entry profiles one T cell receptor (beta chain) with its context. Its antigen is undetermined. These data are taken from a study of T cell responses to AZD1222 COVID-19 vaccine. Whole-study results and caveats: Repertoires were obtained only post-peak T cell response.

Using immunoSEQ multiplex PCR, the repertoire was profiled, and TCRdb retains in-frame clones only, with some absent. This sample yields about 120,000 clones, of which roughly nine tenths are seen a single time; about 3% belongs to the top ten. The specimen was peripheral blood, collected 28 days after the second AZD1222 dose. The clonotype comes from an adult who received the AZD1222 COVID-19 vaccine.

CDR3 DNA sequence: TGTGCCAGCAGCCCTTGGATCGCAACTAATGAAAAACTGTTTTTT. Translating gives CASSPWIATNEKLFF. The chain joins TRBV7-9 to TRBJ1-4, with D uncertain. Between the trimmed V and J ends, which lost 5 bases and 0 bases, there was a span of 10 bases. The germline V gene has CDR1 SEHNR and CDR2 FQNEAQ (reference sequence). This CDR3 has 15 amino acids.